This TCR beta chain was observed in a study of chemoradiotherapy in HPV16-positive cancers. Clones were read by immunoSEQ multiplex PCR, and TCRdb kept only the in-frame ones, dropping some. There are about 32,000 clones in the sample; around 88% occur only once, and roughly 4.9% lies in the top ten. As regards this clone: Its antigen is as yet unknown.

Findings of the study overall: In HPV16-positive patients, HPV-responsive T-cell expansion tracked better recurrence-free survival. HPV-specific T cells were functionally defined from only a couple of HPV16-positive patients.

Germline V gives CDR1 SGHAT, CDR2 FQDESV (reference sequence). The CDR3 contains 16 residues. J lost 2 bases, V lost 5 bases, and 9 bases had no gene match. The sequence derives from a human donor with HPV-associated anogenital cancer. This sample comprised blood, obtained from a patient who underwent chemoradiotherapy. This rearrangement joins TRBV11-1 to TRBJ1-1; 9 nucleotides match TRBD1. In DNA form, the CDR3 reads TGTGCCAGCAGCCGACACACAGGGGGCGGAAACACTGAAGCTTTCTTT. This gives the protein CASSRHTGGGNTEAFF.